The entry below describes one TCR beta chain. It lacks a known antigen. Base qualities are not recorded, but no much larger clone differs from it by a single base. The CDR3 regions of human TCRbeta chains were subjected to immunosequencing. The paper's processing steps were these. TCRs in the repertoires were compared against a reference library of SARS-CoV-2-specific TCRs that had been generated with the MIRA antigen-specificity platform. Breadth was defined as the fraction of unique TCRs that were SARS-CoV-2-associated. Depth was defined as the fraction of total T cells that were SARS-CoV-2-associated. Using the MIRA data, every spike-specific TCR was mapped to the spike region that the TCR reacted to and assigned to either a CD4 or a CD8 class. Log10-transformed breadth and depth values were compared by one-way ANOVA with Sidak's multiple comparisons tests. TCRdb took this table from immuneACCESS and kept in-frame rearrangements with V and J called. Such tables lack part of the clones; where checked against another copy, unresolved V genes explain under half of the gap, and the rest is unexplained. The V and J calls and clone size come from that table; D and trimming were worked out from the DNA. The table for this sample lists roughly 33,000 clones; roughly 74% of them were counted only once. Clones ranked in the top ten supply around 4% of the sample.

This entry is derived from a study of T cell responses to AZD1222 COVID-19 vaccine (dated by TCRdb to about 2021). For the wider study: TCR sequencing was performed for 230 to 250 trial participants, of whom 200 to 210 were given two doses of AZD1222 and approximately 26 were given two doses of MenACWY control vaccine. Trial participants were enrolled by age into 18-55, 56-69 and 70-plus year subgroups, with about 150, 28 and 57 TCR-sequenced participants respectively.

Sample time point, as interpreted from the label and publication: about 28 days (+/-7) after the second vaccine dose. AZD1222 recipients given second doses at about 4 weeks or at about 12 weeks were pooled, since spike-specific TCR depth and breadth were not found to differ between the two schedules. Samples from vaccinated people were obtained from the UK trials COV001 and COV002, which included a single-blind randomized controlled phase 2/3 trial of AZD1222 (ChAdOx1 nCoV-19) in healthy adults. Trial participant PBMC samples were collected at day 0 and day 28 after the second dose for TCRbeta chain sequencing. On the study overall, not on this receptor specifically: The 56-69-year group was small, and its depth increase did not reach significance, likely because of low power. No day 14 peak-response samples were available, so repertoires were characterized only after the peak T cell response. Participants were mostly white British, with more females than males. The authors suggested clonal diversity may have been underestimated. The whole spike protein was spanned by vaccine-associated CD4 TCRs, and dominant responses were seen in regions 160-218 and 743-854. Conclusions about previously exposed vaccinees are limited, since just five to seven AZD1222 recipients were seropositive for SARS-CoV-2 at baseline. After two AZD1222 doses, both the breadth and the depth of spike-specific TCRs were significantly higher than at day 0 and than in MenACWY recipients. Reportedly, almost half of the unique spike-specific TCRs recognized epitopes lying outside the regions that are mutated in the B.1.351 and B.1.1.7 variants.

From a lookup of the germline V gene (reference sequence), CDR1 and CDR2 are LNHDA and SQIVND. Including cysteine and phenylalanine, the CDR3 has 15 amino acids. Left in the record is the CDR3 DNA by itself, 45 bases read in frame from the first base. V is cut back by 2 bases and J by 2 bases, with 5 bases in the junction unmatched. The sequencing here drew on peripheral blood, taken 28 days after the second AZD1222 dose. The rearranged segments are TRBV19 and TRBJ2-7; 8 bases in the middle match TRBD2. This clonotype was sampled from an adult who received the AZD1222 COVID-19 vaccine. The DNA sequence reads TGTGCCAGTAGTATAAAACTAGCGGACCCCTACGAGCAGTACTTC. It codes for CASSIKLADPYEQYF.